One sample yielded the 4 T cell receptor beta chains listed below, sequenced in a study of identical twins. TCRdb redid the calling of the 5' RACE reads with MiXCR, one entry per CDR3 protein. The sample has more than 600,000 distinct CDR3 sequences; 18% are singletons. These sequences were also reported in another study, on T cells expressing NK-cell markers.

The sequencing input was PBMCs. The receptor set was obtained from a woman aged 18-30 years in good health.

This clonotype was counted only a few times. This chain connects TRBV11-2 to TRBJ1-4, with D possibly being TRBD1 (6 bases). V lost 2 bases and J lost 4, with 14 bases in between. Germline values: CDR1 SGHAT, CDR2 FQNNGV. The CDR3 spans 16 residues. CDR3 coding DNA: TGTGCCAGCAGCTTACTGGCAGGGGCCGGTAATGAAAAACTGTTTTTT. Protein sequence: CASSLLAGAGNEKLFF.

The CDR3 nucleotides read TGCAGTGCTAGAGCCAGGGAGGGCAATCAGCCCCAGCATTTT. Its translation: CSARAREGNQPQHF. The gene calls are TRBV20-1 and TRBJ1-5; TRBD1 might be the D (5 bases). The CDR3 has 14 amino acids. Germline CDR1 and CDR2: DFQATT and SNEGSKA (reference sequence). With 1 base removed from V and 2 bases from J, the gap between germline ends came to 9 bases.

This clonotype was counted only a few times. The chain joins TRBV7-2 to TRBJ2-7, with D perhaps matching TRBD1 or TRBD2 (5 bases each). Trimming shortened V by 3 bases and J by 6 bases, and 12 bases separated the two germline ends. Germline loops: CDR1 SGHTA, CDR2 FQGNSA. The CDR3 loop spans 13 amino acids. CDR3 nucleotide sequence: TGTGCCAGCAGCTTTACCGGGGCGGTCGAGCAGTACTTC. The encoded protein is CASSFTGAVEQYF.

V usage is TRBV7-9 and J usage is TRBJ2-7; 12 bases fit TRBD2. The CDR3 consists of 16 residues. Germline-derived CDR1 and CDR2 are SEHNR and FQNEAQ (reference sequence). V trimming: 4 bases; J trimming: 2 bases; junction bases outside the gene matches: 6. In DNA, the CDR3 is TGTGCCAGCAGCTCTCGGACTAGCGGGGTCCCCTACGAGCAGTACTTC. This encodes CASSSRTSGVPYEQYF.